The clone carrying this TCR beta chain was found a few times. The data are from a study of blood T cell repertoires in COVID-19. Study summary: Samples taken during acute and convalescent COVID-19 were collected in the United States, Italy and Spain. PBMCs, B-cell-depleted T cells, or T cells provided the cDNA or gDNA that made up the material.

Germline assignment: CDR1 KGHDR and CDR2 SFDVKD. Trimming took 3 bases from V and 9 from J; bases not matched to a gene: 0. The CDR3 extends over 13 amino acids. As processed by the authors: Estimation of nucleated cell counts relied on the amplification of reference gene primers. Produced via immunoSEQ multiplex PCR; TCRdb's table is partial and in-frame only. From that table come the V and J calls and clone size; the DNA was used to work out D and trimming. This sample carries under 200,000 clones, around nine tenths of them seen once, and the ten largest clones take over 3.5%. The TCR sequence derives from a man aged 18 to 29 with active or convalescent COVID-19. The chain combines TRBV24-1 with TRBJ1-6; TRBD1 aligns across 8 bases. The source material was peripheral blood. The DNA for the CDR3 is TGTGCCACCAGTGATACAGGGGGTTCACCCCTCCACTTT. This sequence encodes CATSDTGGSPLHF.